Below are 19 T cell receptor beta chains sequenced from a single sample in a study of blood T cells in healthy people across ages. Alongside a J-beta primer mix, a sample-barcoded 5' primer served in a second PCR lasting about 7 to 11 cycles. From the 5' RACE reads, TCRdb called clonotypes with MiXCR, one entry per CDR3 protein. The table lists roughly 700,000 distinct CDR3 sequences, 45% to 50% of them singletons. Sequenced material: blood. The receptors were gathered from a woman aged 55-70 years in good health.

The sample holds many counts of this clonotype. A much bigger clone sits one base away, suggesting this may be a read error. V is TRBV5-1 and J is TRBJ2-5; 9 bases map to TRBD1. The germline V gene encodes CDR1 SGHRS and CDR2 YFSETQ. This CDR3 contains 13 residues. The V segment lost 3 bases and the J segment 3 bases; nucleotides outside the gene matches: 0. The CDR3 loop is CASSWDREETQYF. CDR3 DNA sequence: TGCGCCAGCAGCTGGGACAGGGAAGAGACCCAGTACTTC.

This clonotype was detected a few times. J is TRBJ2-7 and V is TRBV5-1; D tentatively fits TRBD1 or TRBD2 (6 bases each). Germline-derived CDR1 and CDR2 are SGHRS and YFSETQ. This CDR3 comprises 18 residues. V lost 4 bases to trimming and J lost 0 bases, with 23 bases between them. CDR3 region: CASSVEPQGTSYSYEQYF. For the CDR3, the DNA is TGCGCCAGCAGCGTGGAGCCCCAGGGGACTTCATACTCCTACGAGCAGTACTTC.

The V call is TRBV11-2, the J call TRBJ2-3, with D perhaps matching TRBD1 or TRBD2 (6 bases each). The CDR3 spans 14 residues. V lost 4 bases and J lost 5, with 13 bases in between. Germline V gene lookup returns CDR1 SGHAT and CDR2 FQNNGV. CDR3 sequence: CASSSPGGKDTQYF. DNA for the CDR3: TGTGCCAGCAGCTCCCCCGGGGGCAAAGATACGCAGTATTTT.

The sample holds a few counts of this clonotype. The chain couples TRBV20-1 to TRBJ1-5; D possibly corresponds to TRBD1 (5 bases). Germline-derived CDR1 and CDR2 are DFQATT and SNEGSKA (reference sequence). This CDR3 has 16 residues. Trimming pared 0 bases from V and 5 bases from J, leaving 17 bases between. The CDR3 loop reads CSARDALLGGYQPQHF. The CDR3 region has the DNA TGCAGTGCTAGAGATGCGCTCCTGGGGGGGTATCAGCCCCAGCATTTT.

The chain is built from TRBV9 and TRBJ1-2; D is uncertain. The length of the CDR3 is 13 residues. Germline V lookup: CDR1 SGDLS, CDR2 YYNGEE. Deletions cut 0 bases from V and 5 bases from J, with 8 bases between. This CDR3 reads CASSVATQYGYTF. In nucleotides, the CDR3 is TGTGCCAGCAGCGTAGCTACACAATATGGCTACACCTTC.

The chain combines TRBV20-1 with TRBJ1-5; D is ambiguous. CDR1 DFQATT and CDR2 SNEGSKA come from the germline V gene (reference sequence). Trimming stripped 2 bases from V and 4 bases from J, with 6 bases between. The CDR3 is 12 residues long. CDR3 nucleotide sequence: TGCAGTGCTAGATCGGCGAATCAGCCCCAGCATTTT. It codes for CSARSANQPQHF.

The V gene is TRBV7-2, the J gene TRBJ2-5, with 7 bases fitting TRBD2. The germline V gene encodes CDR1 SGHTA and CDR2 FQGNSA. The CDR3 totals 14 residues. With V trimmed by 5 bases and J by 4 bases, 7 bases remained unmatched. The DNA of the CDR3 is TGTGCCAGCAGCCCTGGACTAGGCGGAGAGACCCAGTACTTC. It is translated as CASSPGLGGETQYF. The full variable domain, rest sourced from reference TRBV7-2 and TRBJ2-5, is GAGVSQSPSNKVTEKGKDVELRCDPISGHTALYWYRQSLGQGLEFLIYFQGNSAPDKSGLPSDRFSAERTGGSVSTLTIQRTQQEDSAVYLCASSPGLGGETQYFGPGTRLLVL.

The rearrangement uses TRBV7-2 and TRBJ2-1; possibly TRBD1 or TRBD2 for D (5 bases each). Germline CDR1 SGHTA, CDR2 FQGNSA. Trimming removed 6 bases from V and 4 bases from J, with 16 bases in between. The CDR3 consists of 15 residues. CDR3 DNA: TGTGCCAGCAGGCCTGGGGGTGGCGTATACAATGAGCAGTTCTTC. Amino acid sequence: CASRPGGGVYNEQFF.

This chain uses TRBV29-1 with TRBJ2-1; D may correspond to TRBD1 or TRBD2 (5 bases each). The V gene's germline CDR1 is SQVTM and CDR2 ANQGSEA. CDR3 length: 17 residues. Trimming took 4 bases from V and 0 from J, leaving 19 bases between them. The CDR3 reads CSVGRGRVGSSYNEQFF. CDR3 coding DNA: TGCAGCGTTGGTAGGGGCAGGGTGGGGAGCTCCTACAATGAGCAGTTCTTC.

The rearrangement uses TRBV12-3 or TRBV12-4 and TRBJ1-5, with D hard to call. Trimming cost V 5 bases and J 0 bases, with 17 bases left between them. The CDR3 contains 17 residues. CDR3 nucleotides: TGTGCCAGCAGTCCCGGTAGGCGACAAAATAGCAATCAGCCCCAGCATTTT. This codes for CASSPGRRQNSNQPQHF.

The chain links TRBV20-1 to TRBJ1-1; weak D call: TRBD1 (5 bases). Looked up from germline, CDR1 is DFQATT and CDR2 is SNEGSKA (reference sequence). CDR3 length: 14 residues. V lost 1 base to trimming and J lost 1 base, with 10 bases between them. The CDR3 sequence is CSARVGTQNTEAFF. The CDR3, as DNA: TGCAGTGCTAGAGTAGGGACGCAGAACACTGAAGCTTTCTTT.

Only a few counts were recorded for this clonotype. The chain recombines TRBV20-1 with TRBJ2-1; 10 bases fit TRBD2. V lost 0 bases and J lost 2; bases outside the gene matches: 1. From germline, CDR1 is DFQATT and CDR2 SNEGSKA (reference sequence). This CDR3 comprises 15 residues. The CDR3 protein is CSARDTSGTYNEQFF. The CDR3 DNA reads as TGCAGTGCTAGAGATACTAGCGGGACCTACAATGAGCAGTTCTTC.

This clonotype was recorded many times. A much larger clone differs by one base, so this may be a read error. This chain links TRBV25-1 with TRBJ2-5, with 9 positions matching TRBD2. CDR1 and CDR2 (germline): MGHDK, SYGVNS. The CDR3 sequence is 15 residues long. Losses at the gene ends were 2 bases for V and 5 bases for J; bases not matched to a gene: 6. CDR3 nucleotides: TGTGCCAGCAGTGAAGCTAGCGGGATGGTTGAGACCCAGTACTTC. Its translation is CASSEASGMVETQYF.

This clonotype was detected only once. The chain joins TRBV28 to TRBJ2-6, with a possible D match to TRBD1 (5 bases). Germline values: CDR1 MDHEN, CDR2 SYDVKM. V was clipped by 5 bases and J by 0 bases, with 17 bases between them. There are 18 residues in the CDR3. The CDR3 sequence is CASSIRQKTNSGANVLTF. Here the CDR3 DNA reads TGTGCCAGCAGTATCCGACAGAAAACTAACTCTGGGGCCAACGTCCTGACTTTC.

The gene calls are TRBV27 and TRBJ2-5, with 9 nucleotides matching TRBD2. The CDR3 covers 16 residues. CDR1 is MNHEY, CDR2 SMNVEV, per germline (reference sequence). Germline trimming cut 3 bases from V and 4 bases from J; bases unmatched to any gene: 9. The CDR3 loop is CASSFRPSGRLETQYF. DNA of the CDR3: TGTGCCAGCAGTTTCCGTCCCAGCGGGAGGCTAGAGACCCAGTACTTC.

This clonotype was recorded at least ten times. The rearrangement uses TRBV20-1 and TRBJ1-1; TRBD1 might be the D (5 bases). Germline lookup yields CDR1 DFQATT and CDR2 SNEGSKA (reference sequence). The CDR3 is 13 amino acids. The CDR3 sequence: CSISGTLNTEAFF. The CDR3 region has the DNA TGCTCGATTTCCGGGACTTTGAACACTGAAGCTTTCTTT.

Ten or more counts support this clonotype. The V call is TRBV12-3 or TRBV12-4, the J call TRBJ2-1; unclear D gene. The V end lost 6 bases, the J end lost 4 bases, and 7 bases lay between the germline ends. The CDR3 loop spans 12 amino acids. The CDR3 nucleotides read TGTGCCAGCAGCATCAATTACAATGAGCAGTTCTTC. This translates into CASSINYNEQFF.

The rearrangement joins TRBV18 to TRBJ2-7, with 7 nucleotides matching TRBD1. This CDR3 has 14 residues. The trim removed 3 bases at V and 2 bases at J, leaving 4 bases unmatched. Germline V lookup: CDR1 KGHSH, CDR2 LQKENI. CDR3 amino acids: CASSPRDSPYEQYF. The CDR3 region has the DNA TGTGCCAGCTCACCCAGGGACAGCCCCTACGAGCAGTACTTC.

This clonotype was counted between two and nine times. This could be a read error, since a much larger clone is one nucleotide away. The J gene is TRBJ2-7, the V gene TRBV7-2; 8 bases line up with TRBD2. CDR3 size: 15 residues. Trimming took 0 bases from V and 10 from J; bases not matched to a gene: 11. Germline lookup yields CDR1 SGHTA and CDR2 FQGNSA. In DNA, the CDR3 is TGTGCCAGCAGCTTAGCGTCCCGCGGGAGGACGGCCCAGTACTTC. Translation gives CASSLASRGRTAQYF.